This T cell receptor beta chain was sequenced during a study of response to subunit inactivated influenza vaccine (dated by TCRdb to 2016 to 2019). Concerning the study at large: Deep quantitative T cell receptor repertoire profiling was used in the study to track responses to a trivalent subunit inactivated influenza vaccine. The paper's findings and limits, for the study overall: According to the authors, only a limited number of new T cells may be recruited by each seasonal influenza vaccination.

This clonotype appeared many times. It has no known antigen specificity. Base qualities are not at hand, and no much larger clone is one base apart. The CDR3 runs 16 amino acids, cysteine and phenylalanine included. Only CDR3 DNA remains: 48 bases, in frame from the first base. At the junction V is shortened by 5 bases and J by 7 bases; bases outside the gene matches: 9. The germline V gene encodes CDR1 PRHDT and CDR2 FYEKMQ (reference sequence). Receptors were amplified or captured by RT-PCR. These reads were obtained on an Illumina HiSeq 2500. The public sequencing data were trimmed at Q25 with fastp and processed into clonotypes with MiXCR by TCRdb, which kept only in-frame beta chains. Rows matching on CDR3 protein sequence are summarized as one entry with the most common DNA and genes. The sample contains approximately 530,000 distinct CDR3 sequences, 6.5% to 8% of them found a single time. The ten largest clonotypes hold roughly 13% of the sample.

The chain is assembled from TRBV13 and TRBJ2-5, and TRBD2 matches 14 of the central bases. This specimen consisted of PBMCs from blood, obtained less than 30 months after vaccination. The receptor's source is a man aged 50-75 years who received an inactivated influenza vaccine. Donor details come from another sample of the same person, matched by shared clones. Here the CDR3 is given as CASSQWGTSGGRTQYF. The nucleotide sequence is TGTGCCAGCAGCCAGTGGGGGACTAGCGGGGGAAGGACCCAGTACTTC. This CDR3, with the reference TRBV13 and TRBJ2-5 proteins standing in past its ends, gives the full variable domain AAGVIQSPRHLIKEKRETATLKCYPIPRHDTVYWYQQGPGQDPQFLISFYEKMQSDKGSIPDRFSAQQFSDYHSELNMSSLELGDSALYFCASSQWGTSGGRTQYFGPGTRLLVL.